This section outlines one T cell receptor beta chain sequence together with its context. Libraries were prepared by immunoSEQ multiplex PCR; TCRdb keeps only in-frame clonotypes and omits some of them. The data show 9,500 to 10,000 clones, 86% seen once. The data stem from a study of blood T cell dynamics during melanoma immunotherapy. Per germline, CDR1 SGHRS and CDR2 YFSETQ. V was clipped by 5 bases and J by 1 base; unmatched bases: 3. The CDR3 is made up of 14 amino acids. Time point in this sample: pre-treatment baseline. J is TRBJ2-1 and V is TRBV5-1, with 7 positions matching TRBD1. The specimen was blood, collected from a patient treated with checkpoint blockade. This receptor was identified in a human donor with melanoma. CDR3 residues: CASRPGQSYNEQFF. The CDR3 DNA is TGCGCCAGCAGACCGGGACAGTCCTACAATGAGCAGTTCTTC.